The 10 T cell receptor beta chains listed next were all sequenced from one sample in a study of T cells expressing NK-cell markers. TCRdb reprocessed the 5' RACE reads and reports one entry per CDR3 protein, with no DNA. The sample's table shows about 180,000 distinct CDR3 sequences. The source material was blood T cells: a sorted CD56 or NKG2C T cell subset, CD4+ or CD8+ T cells, or bulk PBMC T cells (not recorded which). Every receptor here comes from a man aged 18-70 years in good health.

This chain joins TRBV6-5 and TRBJ1-5. Germline CDR1 is MNHEY and CDR2 is SVGAGI. The CDR3 runs to 14 residues. This CDR3 reads CASSSGSSVRPQHF.

The rearrangement links TRBV27 to TRBJ2-2; TCRdb returns TRBD2, unconfirmable since there is no DNA. The V gene's germline CDR1 is MNHEY and CDR2 SMNVEV (reference sequence). This CDR3 has 16 residues. CDR3 sequence reads: CASSWGSGKNTGELFF.

The rearrangement uses TRBV12-3 or TRBV12-4 and TRBJ2-3; TCRdb returns TRBD1, unconfirmable since there is no DNA. The CDR3 covers 14 residues. CDR3 amino acids: CASSFGPATDTQYF.

The J gene is TRBJ2-7, the V gene TRBV6-5. The CDR3 runs 14 residues. CDR1 and CDR2 from the germline V gene are MNHEY and SVGAGI. Here the CDR3 reads CASSYSETGYEQYF.

The V and J genes are TRBV18 and TRBJ2-1. In germline, CDR1 is KGHSH, CDR2 LQKENI. This CDR3 contains 16 residues. This CDR3 is CASSPLEDHERNEQFF. Full variable domain (outside the CDR3, taken from reference TRBV18 and TRBJ2-1): NAGVMQNPRHLVRRRGQEARLRCSPMKGHSHVYWYRQLPEEGLKFMVYLQKENIIDESGMPKERFSAEFPKEGPSILRIQQVVRGDSAAYFCASSPLEDHERNEQFFGPGTRLTVL.

V gene TRBV9 combines with J gene TRBJ2-3; as DNA is missing, the TRBD1 call by TCRdb cannot be tested. CDR3 length: 12 residues. Per germline, CDR1 SGDLS and CDR2 YYNGEE. CDR3 amino acids: CASSWDGDTQYF.

The rearrangement uses TRBV7-8 and TRBJ2-2; TCRdb indicates TRBD2, and absent DNA this call remains unverified. This CDR3 is 16 amino acids long. Germline CDR1 is SGHVS and CDR2 is FQNEAQ. This CDR3 reads CASSYRTSGDTGELFF.

The chain couples TRBV6-4 to TRBJ2-1; TCRdb gives TRBD1 as the D gene, but with no DNA this cannot be confirmed. Germline V lookup: CDR1 MRHNA, CDR2 SNTAGT. CDR3 length: 14 amino acids. This CDR3 is CASRTGTGLNEQFF.

The chain is built from TRBV2 and TRBJ2-2. This CDR3 spans 14 amino acids. Germline CDR1 reads SNHLY; CDR2 reads FYNNEI. CDR3: CASGMGANTGELFF.

J is TRBJ1-1 and V is TRBV28; the D gene TCRdb calls, TRBD1, cannot be checked with no DNA. The CDR3 extends over 16 amino acids. Germline-derived CDR1 and CDR2 are MDHEN and SYDVKM. CDR3 loop: CASSPQVSGPRAEAFF.